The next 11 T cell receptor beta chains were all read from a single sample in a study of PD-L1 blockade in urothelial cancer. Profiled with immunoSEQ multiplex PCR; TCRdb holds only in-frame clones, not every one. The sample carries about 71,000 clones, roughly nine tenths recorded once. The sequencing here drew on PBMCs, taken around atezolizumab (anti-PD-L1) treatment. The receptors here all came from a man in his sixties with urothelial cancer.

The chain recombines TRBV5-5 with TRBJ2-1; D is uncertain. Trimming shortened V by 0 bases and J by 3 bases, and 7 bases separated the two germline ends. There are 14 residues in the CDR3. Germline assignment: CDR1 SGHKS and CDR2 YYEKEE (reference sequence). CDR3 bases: TGTGCCAGCAGCTTGGAAAGCATCTACAATGAGCAGTTCTTC. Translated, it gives CASSLESIYNEQFF.

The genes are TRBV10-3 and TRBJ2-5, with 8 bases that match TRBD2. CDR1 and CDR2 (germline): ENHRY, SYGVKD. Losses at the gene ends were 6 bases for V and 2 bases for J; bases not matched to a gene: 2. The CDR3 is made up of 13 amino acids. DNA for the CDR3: TGTGCCATCAGGGAGCGGGGGCAAGAGACCCAGTACTTC. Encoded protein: CAIRERGQETQYF.

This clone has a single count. For the CDR3, the DNA is TGTGCCAGCAGCTCCCTAGACGCTAATACCGAGCAGTACTTC. It translates to CASSSLDANTEQYF. This chain links TRBV5-4 with TRBJ2-7; D is uncertain. Germline CDR1 SGHNT, CDR2 YYREEE (reference sequence). V dropped 3 bases and J dropped 6 bases, with 16 bases sitting between them. This CDR3 is built from 14 residues.

The CDR3 coding sequence is TGTGCCTGGAGTAGGAGCACACTACAAGAGACCCAGTACTTC. This translates into CAWSRSTLQETQYF. V usage is TRBV30 and J usage is TRBJ2-5; no firm D call. The CDR3 extends over 14 amino acids. CDR1 is GTSNPN and CDR2 is SVGIG in the germline V gene (reference sequence). The V and J ends lost 2 bases and 2 bases respectively, with 12 bases between them. Together with reference TRBV30 and TRBJ2-5, the CDR3 gives the full variable domain: SQTIHQWPATLVQPVGSPLSLECTVEGTSNPNLYWYRQAAGRGLQLLFYSVGIGQISSEVPQNLSASRPQDRQFILSSKKLLLSDSGFYLCAWSRSTLQETQYFGPGTRLLVL.

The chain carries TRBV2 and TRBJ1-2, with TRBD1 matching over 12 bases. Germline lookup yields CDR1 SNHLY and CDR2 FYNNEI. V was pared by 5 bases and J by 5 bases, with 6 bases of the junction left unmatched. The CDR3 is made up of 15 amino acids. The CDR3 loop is CASSMGTGGGYGYTF. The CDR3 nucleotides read TGTGCCAGCAGTATGGGGACAGGGGGCGGTTATGGCTACACCTTC.

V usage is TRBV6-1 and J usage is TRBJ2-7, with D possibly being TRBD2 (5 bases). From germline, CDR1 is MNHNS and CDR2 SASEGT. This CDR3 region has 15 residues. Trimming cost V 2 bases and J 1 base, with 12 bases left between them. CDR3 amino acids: CASSETGRGSYEQYF. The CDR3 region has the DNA TGTGCCAGCAGTGAAACCGGCCGGGGATCCTACGAGCAGTACTTC.

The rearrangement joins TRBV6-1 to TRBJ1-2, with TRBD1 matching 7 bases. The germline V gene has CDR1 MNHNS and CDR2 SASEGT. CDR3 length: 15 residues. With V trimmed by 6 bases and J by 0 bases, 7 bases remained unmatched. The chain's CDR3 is CASRDRDRTNYGYTF. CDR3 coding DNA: TGTGCCAGCAGGGACCGGGACAGAACTAACTATGGCTACACCTTC.

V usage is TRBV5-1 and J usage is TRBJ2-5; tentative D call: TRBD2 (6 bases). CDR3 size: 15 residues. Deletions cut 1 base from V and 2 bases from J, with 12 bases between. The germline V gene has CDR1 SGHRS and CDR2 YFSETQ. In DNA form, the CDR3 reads TGCGCCAGCAGCTTGACTAGCCCCCGGCAAGAGACCCAGTACTTC. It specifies CASSLTSPRQETQYF.

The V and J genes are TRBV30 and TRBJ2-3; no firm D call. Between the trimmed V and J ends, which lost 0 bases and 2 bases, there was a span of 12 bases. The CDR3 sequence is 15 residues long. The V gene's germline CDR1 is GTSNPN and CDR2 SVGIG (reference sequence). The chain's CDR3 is CAWSVRLLNTDTQYF. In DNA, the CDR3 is TGTGCCTGGAGTGTACGCTTGCTAAACACAGATACGCAGTATTTT.

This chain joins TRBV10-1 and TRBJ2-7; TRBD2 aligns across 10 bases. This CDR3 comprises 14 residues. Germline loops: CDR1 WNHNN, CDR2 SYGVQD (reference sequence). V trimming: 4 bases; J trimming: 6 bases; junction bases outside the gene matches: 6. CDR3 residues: CASSGLAGVGEQYF. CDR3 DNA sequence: TGCGCCAGCAGTGGGCTAGCGGGAGTGGGCGAGCAGTACTTC.

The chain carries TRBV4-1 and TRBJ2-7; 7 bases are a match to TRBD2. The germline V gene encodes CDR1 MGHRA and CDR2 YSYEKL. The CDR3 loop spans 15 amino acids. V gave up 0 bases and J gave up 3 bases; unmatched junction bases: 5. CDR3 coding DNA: TGCGCCAGCAGCCAAGATCCGGGGGGTAGCTACGAGCAGTACTTC. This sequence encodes CASSQDPGGSYEQYF.